The entry below gives a single T cell receptor beta chain sequence along with its context. Which cohort a participant joined came from the clinical history participants gave. This entry belongs to a study of blood T cell repertoires in COVID-19. Study background: The United States, Italy and Spain were the sources of the acute and convalescent COVID-19 samples. PBMCs, B-cell-depleted T cells, or T cells provided the cDNA or gDNA that made up the material.

V was trimmed by 10 bases and J by 4 bases, leaving 14 bases between them. CDR3 length: 13 amino acids. Per germline, CDR1 SNHLY and CDR2 FYNNEI. Authors' processing steps: The assay estimated nucleated cells by amplifying reference gene primers. Generated by immunoSEQ multiplex PCR, the TCRdb table keeps only in-frame clones and is missing some. V and J calls and clone size are as listed in that table; D and trimming were resolved from the DNA. In the table there are some 490,000 clones, approximately 86% of which are singletons. The sequence was collected from a woman in her sixties who had recovered from COVID-19. The sample taken for sequencing was PBMCs or T cells enriched from blood (not recorded which). The chain employs TRBV2 and TRBJ1-3, with D unresolved. CDR3: CATTRGRGNTIYF. CDR3 sequence (DNA): TGTGCCACCACTAGAGGGAGGGGAAACACCATATATTTT. The entire variable domain, with the rest obtained from reference TRBV2 and TRBJ1-3, is as follows: EPEVTQTPSHQVTQMGQEVILRCVPISNHLYFYWYRQILGQKVEFLVSFYNNEISEKSEIFDDQFSVERPDGSNFTLKIRSTKLEDSAMYFCATTRGRGNTIYFGEGSWLTVV.